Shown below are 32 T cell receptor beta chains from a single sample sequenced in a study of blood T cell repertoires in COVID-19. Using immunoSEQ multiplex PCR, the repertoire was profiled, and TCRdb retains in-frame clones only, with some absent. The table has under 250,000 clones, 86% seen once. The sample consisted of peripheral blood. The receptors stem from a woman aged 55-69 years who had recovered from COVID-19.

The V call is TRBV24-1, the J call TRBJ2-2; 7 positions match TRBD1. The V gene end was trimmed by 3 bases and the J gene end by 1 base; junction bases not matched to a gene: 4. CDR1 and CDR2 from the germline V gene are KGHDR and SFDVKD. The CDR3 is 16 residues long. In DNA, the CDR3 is TGTGCCACCAGTGATCCTCACAGGGGGAACACCGGGGAGCTGTTTTTT. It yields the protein CATSDPHRGNTGELFF.

The CDR3 DNA reads TGTGCCAGCAGTTACGGGACATACCAAGAGACCCAGTACTTC. Translating it yields CASSYGTYQETQYF. V and J are TRBV6-5 and TRBJ2-5; D might be TRBD1 (6 bases). V lost 2 bases and J 0 bases, leaving 7 bases between the germline ends. The germline gives CDR1 MNHEY, CDR2 SVGAGI. The CDR3 is 14 residues long.

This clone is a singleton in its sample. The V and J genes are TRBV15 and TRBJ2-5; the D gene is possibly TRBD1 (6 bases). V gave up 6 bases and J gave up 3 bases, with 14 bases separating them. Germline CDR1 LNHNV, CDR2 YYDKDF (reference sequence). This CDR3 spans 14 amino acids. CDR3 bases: TGTGCCACCAGTCCGGGACAAATGAAAGAGACCCAGTACTTC. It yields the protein CATSPGQMKETQYF.

CDR3 region: CAISTGGSYNEQFF. The CDR3 DNA follows: TGTGCCATCAGTACAGGGGGCTCCTACAATGAGCAGTTCTTC. V usage is TRBV10-3 and J usage is TRBJ2-1; 8 positions agree with TRBD1. CDR1 is ENHRY and CDR2 is SYGVKD in the germline V gene. The CDR3 loop spans 14 amino acids. After removal of 5 bases from V and 0 bases from J, the junction contained 0 bases not matched to a gene.

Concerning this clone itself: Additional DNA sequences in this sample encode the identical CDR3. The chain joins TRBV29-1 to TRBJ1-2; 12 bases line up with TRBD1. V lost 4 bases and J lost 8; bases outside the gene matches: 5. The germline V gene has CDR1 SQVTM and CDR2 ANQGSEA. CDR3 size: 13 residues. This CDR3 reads CSVVGQGAWGYTF. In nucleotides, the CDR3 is TGCAGCGTTGTGGGACAGGGGGCCTGGGGCTACACCTTC.

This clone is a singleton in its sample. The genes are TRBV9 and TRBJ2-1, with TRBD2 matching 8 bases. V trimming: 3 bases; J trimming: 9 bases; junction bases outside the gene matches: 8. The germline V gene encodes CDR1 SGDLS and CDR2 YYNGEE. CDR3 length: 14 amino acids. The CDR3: CASSAGTSLGEQFF. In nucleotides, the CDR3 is TGTGCCAGCAGCGCTGGGACTAGTTTAGGTGAGCAGTTCTTC.

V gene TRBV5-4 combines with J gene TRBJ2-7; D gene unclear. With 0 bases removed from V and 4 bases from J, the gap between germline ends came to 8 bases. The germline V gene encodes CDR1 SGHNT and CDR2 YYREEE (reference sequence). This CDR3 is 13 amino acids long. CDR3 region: CASSLAPQYEQYF. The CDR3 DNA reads TGTGCCAGCAGCTTGGCCCCGCAGTACGAGCAGTACTTC. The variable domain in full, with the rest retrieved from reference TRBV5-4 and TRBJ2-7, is ETGVTQSPTHLIKTRGQQVTLRCSSQSGHNTVSWYQQALGQGPQFIFQYYREEENGRGNFPPRFSGLQFPNYSSELNVNALELDDSALYLCASSLAPQYEQYFGPGTRLTVT.

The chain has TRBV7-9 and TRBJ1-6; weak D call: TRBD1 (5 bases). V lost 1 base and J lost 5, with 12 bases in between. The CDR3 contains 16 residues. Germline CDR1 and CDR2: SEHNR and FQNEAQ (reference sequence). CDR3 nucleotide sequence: TGTGCCAGCAGCTTAGGGGCGGGACGGAATAATTCACCCCTCCACTTT. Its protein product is CASSLGAGRNNSPLHF.

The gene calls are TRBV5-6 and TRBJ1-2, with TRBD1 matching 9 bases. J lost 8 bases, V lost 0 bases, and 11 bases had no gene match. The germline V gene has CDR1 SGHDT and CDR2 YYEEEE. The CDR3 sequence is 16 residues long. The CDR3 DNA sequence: TGTGCCAGCAGCTTGGGTGATAGGGACAGGGAGTTCGGCTACACCTTC. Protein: CASSLGDRDREFGYTF.

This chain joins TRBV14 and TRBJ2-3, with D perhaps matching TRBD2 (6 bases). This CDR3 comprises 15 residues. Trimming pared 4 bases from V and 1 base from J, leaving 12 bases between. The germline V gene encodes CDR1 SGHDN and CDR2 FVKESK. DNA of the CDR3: TGTGCCAGCAGCCCCCGGGACTCCGGCACAGATACGCAGTATTTT. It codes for CASSPRDSGTDTQYF.

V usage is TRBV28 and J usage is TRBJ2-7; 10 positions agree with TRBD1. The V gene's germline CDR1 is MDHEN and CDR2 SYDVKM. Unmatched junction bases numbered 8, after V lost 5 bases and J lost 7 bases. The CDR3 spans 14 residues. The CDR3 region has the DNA TGTGCCAGCAGTCAGAGACAGGGGGCGCGGGAGCAGTACTTC. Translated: CASSQRQGAREQYF.

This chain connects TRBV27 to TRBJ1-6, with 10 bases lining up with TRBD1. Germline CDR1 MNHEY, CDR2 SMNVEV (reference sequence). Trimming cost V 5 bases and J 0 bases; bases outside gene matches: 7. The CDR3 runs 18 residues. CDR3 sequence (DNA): TGTGCCAGCAGTCCCGGGACAGGGGTTTTCTCCTATAATTCACCCCTCCACTTT. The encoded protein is CASSPGTGVFSYNSPLHF.

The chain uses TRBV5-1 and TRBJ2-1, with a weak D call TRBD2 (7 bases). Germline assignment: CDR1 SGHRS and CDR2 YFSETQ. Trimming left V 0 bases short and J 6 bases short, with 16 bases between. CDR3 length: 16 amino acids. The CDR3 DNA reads TGCGCCAGCAGCTTGGCCGGGGGGCTAGGAATCAATGAGCAGTTCTTC. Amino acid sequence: CASSLAGGLGINEQFF.

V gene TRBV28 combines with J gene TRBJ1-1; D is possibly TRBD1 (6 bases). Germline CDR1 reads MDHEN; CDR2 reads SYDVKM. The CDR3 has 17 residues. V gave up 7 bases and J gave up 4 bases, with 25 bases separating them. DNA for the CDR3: TGTGCCAGCAACATATCGGGGCAGGGGCGGCGCGGCACTGAAGCTTTCTTT. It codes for CASNISGQGRRGTEAFF. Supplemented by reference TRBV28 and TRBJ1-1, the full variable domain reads DVKVTQSSRYLVKRTGEKVFLECVQDMDHENMFWYRQDPGLGLRLIYFSYDVKMKEKGDIPEGYSVSREKKERFSLILESASTNQTSMYLCASNISGQGRRGTEAFFGQGTRLTVV.

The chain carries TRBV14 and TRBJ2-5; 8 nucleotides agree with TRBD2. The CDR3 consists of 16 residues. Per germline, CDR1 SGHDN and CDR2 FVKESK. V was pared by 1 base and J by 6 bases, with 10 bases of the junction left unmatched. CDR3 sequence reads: CASSQVGSGVRKTQYF. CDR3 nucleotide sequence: TGTGCCAGCAGCCAAGTCGGTAGCGGGGTAAGGAAGACCCAGTACTTC.

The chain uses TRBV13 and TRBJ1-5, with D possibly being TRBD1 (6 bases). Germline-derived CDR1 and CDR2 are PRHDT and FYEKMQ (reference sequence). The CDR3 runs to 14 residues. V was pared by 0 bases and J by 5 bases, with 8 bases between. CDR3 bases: TGTGCCAGCAGCTTAGGAGGGGGTGATCAGCCCCAGCATTTT. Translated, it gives CASSLGGGDQPQHF.

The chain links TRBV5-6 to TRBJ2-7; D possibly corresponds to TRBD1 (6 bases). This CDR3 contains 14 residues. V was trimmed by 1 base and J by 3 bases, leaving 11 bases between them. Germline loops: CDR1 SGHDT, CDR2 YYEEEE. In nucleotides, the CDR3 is TGTGCCAGCAGCTTGCAGGGGTCGGGCTACGAGCAGTACTTC. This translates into CASSLQGSGYEQYF.

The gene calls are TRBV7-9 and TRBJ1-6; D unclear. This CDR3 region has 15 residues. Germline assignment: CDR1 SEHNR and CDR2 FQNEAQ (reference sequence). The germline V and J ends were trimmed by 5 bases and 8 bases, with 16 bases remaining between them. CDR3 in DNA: TGTGCCAGCAGCGCCATCCAGGCAGGATATTCACCCCTCCACTTT. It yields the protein CASSAIQAGYSPLHF.

CDR3 in DNA: TGTGCCAGCAGAGCGACAGGCATTTCCTCTGGAAACACCATATATTTT. Translating gives CASRATGISSGNTIYF. The chain employs TRBV2 and TRBJ1-3, with D perhaps TRBD1 (6 bases). The V and J ends lost 6 bases and 0 bases respectively, with 15 bases between them. Germline assignment: CDR1 SNHLY and CDR2 FYNNEI. This CDR3 region has 16 residues.

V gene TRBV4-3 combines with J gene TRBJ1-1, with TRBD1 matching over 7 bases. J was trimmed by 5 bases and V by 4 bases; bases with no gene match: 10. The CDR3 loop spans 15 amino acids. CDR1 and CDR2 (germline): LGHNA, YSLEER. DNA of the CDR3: TGCGCCAGCAGCCGCCTCCTAGGGGGCTTGACTGAAGCTTTCTTT. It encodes CASSRLLGGLTEAFF.

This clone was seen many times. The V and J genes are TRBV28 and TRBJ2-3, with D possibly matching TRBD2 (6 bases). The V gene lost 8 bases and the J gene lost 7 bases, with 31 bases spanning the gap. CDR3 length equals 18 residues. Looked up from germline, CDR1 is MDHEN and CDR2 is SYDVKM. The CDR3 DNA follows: TGTGCCAGCCCGTCAATGCGGGGCCCGACCATTTTTAAATATACGCAGTATTTT. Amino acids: CASPSMRGPTIFKYTQYF.

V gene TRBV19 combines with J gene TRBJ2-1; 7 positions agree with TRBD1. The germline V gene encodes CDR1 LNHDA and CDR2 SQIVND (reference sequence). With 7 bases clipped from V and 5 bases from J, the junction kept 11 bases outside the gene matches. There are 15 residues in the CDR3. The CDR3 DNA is TGTGCCAGTACCCTTAGGCCGACAGGGAACAATGAGCAGTTCTTC. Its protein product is CASTLRPTGNNEQFF.

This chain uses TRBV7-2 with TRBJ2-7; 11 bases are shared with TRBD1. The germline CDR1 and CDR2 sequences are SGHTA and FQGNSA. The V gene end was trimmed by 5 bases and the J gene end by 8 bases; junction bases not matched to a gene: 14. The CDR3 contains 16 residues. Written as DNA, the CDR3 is TGTGCCAGCAGCGGACAGGGGGCGAAGCTCCCCTCTCAGCAGTACTTC. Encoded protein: CASSGQGAKLPSQQYF.

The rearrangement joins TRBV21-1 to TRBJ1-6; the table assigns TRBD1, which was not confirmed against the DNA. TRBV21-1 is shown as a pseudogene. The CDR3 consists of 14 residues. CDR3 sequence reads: CASPRDSSCSPLHF. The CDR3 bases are TGTGCCAGCCCCCGGGACAGCTCTTGTTCACCCCTCCACTTT.

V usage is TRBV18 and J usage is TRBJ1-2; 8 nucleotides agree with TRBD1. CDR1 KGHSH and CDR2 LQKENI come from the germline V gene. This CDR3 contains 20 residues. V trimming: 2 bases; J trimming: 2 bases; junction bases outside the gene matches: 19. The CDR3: CASSPSPLRDRFSINYGYTF. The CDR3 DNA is TGTGCCAGCTCACCATCCCCTTTAAGGGACAGGTTTTCGATCAACTATGGCTACACCTTC.

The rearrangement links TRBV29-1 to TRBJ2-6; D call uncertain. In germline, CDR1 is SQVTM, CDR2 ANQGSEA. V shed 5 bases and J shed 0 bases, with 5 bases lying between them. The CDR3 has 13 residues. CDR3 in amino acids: CSVTGSGANVLTF. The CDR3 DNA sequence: TGCAGCGTTACCGGCTCTGGGGCCAACGTCCTGACTTTC. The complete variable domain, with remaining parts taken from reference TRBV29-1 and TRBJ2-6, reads SAVISQKPSRDICQRGTSLTIQCQVDSQVTMMFWYRQQPGQSLTLIATANQGSEATYESGFVIDKFPISRPNLTFSTLTVSNMSPEDSSIYLCSVTGSGANVLTFGAGSRLTVL.

The CDR3 protein is CAISEEDRGTYEQYF. For the CDR3, the DNA is TGTGCCATCAGTGAGGAGGACAGGGGAACCTACGAGCAGTACTTC. V gene TRBV10-3 combines with J gene TRBJ2-7; 9 bases line up with TRBD1. The V and J ends lost 2 bases and 2 bases, in that order; junction bases with no gene match: 4. The CDR3 is made up of 15 amino acids. Germline V lookup: CDR1 ENHRY, CDR2 SYGVKD.

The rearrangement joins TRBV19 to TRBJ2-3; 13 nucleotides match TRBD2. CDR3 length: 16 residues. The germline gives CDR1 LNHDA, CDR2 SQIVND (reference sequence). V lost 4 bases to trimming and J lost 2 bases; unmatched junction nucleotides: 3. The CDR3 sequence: CASSTGLAGTTDTQYF. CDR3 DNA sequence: TGTGCCAGTAGTACGGGACTAGCGGGGACCACAGATACGCAGTATTTT.

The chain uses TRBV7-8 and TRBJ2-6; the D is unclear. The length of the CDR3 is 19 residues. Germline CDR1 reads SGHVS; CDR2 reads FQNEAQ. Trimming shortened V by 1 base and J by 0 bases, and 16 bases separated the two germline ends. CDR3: CASSLVKTVGFSGANVLTF. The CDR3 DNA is TGTGCCAGCAGCTTAGTGAAAACGGTCGGGTTCTCTGGGGCCAACGTCCTGACTTTC.

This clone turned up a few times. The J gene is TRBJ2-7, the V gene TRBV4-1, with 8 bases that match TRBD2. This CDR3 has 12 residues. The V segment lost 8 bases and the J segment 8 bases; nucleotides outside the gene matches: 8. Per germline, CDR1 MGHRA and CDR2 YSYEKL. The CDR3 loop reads CASGFGGGQQYF. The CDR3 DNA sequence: TGCGCCAGCGGGTTCGGGGGGGGCCAGCAGTACTTC.

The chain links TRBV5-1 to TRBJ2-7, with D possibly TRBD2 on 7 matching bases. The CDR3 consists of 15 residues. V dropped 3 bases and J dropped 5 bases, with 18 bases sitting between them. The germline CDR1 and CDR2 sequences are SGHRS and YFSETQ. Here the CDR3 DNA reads TGCGCCAGCAGCTCCCAGGGGAGGGAAAGCCACGAGCAGTACTTC. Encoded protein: CASSSQGRESHEQYF. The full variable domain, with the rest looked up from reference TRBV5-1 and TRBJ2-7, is KAGVTQTPRYLIKTRGQQVTLSCSPISGHRSVSWYQQTPGQGLQFLFEYFSETQRNKGNFPGRFSGRQFSNSRSEMNVSTLELGDSALYLCASSSQGRESHEQYFGPGTRLTVT.

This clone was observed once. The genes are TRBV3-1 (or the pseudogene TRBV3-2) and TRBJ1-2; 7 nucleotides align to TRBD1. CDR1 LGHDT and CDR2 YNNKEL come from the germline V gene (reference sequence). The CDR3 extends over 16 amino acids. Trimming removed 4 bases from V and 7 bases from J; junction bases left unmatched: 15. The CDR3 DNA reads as TGTGCCAGCAGCCGGCAGGCAGGACAGGCGCTTGCTGGCTACACCTTC. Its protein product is CASSRQAGQALAGYTF.